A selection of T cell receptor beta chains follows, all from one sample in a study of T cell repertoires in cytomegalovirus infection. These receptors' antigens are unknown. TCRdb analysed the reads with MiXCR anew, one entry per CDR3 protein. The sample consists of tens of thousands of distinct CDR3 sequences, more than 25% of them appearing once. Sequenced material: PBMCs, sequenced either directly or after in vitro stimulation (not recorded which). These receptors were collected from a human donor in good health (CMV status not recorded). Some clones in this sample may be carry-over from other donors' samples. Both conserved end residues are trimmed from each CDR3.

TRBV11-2,ASTPAGETQY
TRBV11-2,ASSSTYRLGANTGELF
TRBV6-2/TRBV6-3,ASFGTGAHTEAF
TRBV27,ASSSGRMAGANVLT
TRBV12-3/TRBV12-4,ASTLQSGSVVSYNEQF
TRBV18,ASSSIMIAGGSYNEQF
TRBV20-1,SASIQRGSYEQY
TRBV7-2,ASSYGGAYEQY
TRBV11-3,ASSHLEQLETQY
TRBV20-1,SARDSVGETQY
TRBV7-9,ASSPASSTDTQY
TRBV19,ASSPSRANNEQF
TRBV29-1,SVGRNTEAF
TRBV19,ASTSAGHQVGNTIY
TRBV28,ASSLWGMTVVTEQY
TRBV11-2,ASSSIYRARSYEQY
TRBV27,ASSPYVPQPSGRAVNTQY
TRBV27,ASSRGRLAGIDTQY
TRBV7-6,ASSRDRQSEQF
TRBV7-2,ASSLGGLAGGLTYNEQF
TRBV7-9,ASSSSTGSYYEQY
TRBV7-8,ASSPSPRGGARETQY
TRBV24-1,ATSDPSRGSNQPQH
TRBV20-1,SAVWIDTEAF
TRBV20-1,SARDPIGPLYGYT
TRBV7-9,ASSPRGQGGRETQY
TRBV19,ASSNSGLYNEQF
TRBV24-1,ATSESSYNEQF
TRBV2,ATSRGEGYEQY
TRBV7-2,ASSPLAGGLTDTQY
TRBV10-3,AISESDRGFNEQF
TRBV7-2,ASSRKSSGAAHEQF
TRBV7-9,ASTARGLGTDQETQY